These T cell receptor beta chains were read from a single sample in a study of cytomegalovirus exposure and HLA in healthy donors. Here immunoSEQ multiplex PCR was the method, and the copy in TCRdb shows in-frame clones only, minus some. The data contain around 120,000 clones, 79% of them singletons. The sequencing input was PBMCs. Receptors originate from a woman aged 40 to 50 in good health and CMV-seronegative. Each CDR3 is given with its conserved first and last residue. D genes are given only for firm matches. Clone size is given for some rows only: seen once, a few or many times, or a class if the clone is expanded.

clone_size j_call d_call v_call cdr3_nt cdr3_aa
. TRBJ1-2 . TRBV6-5 TGTGCCAGCAGGAGGACTAACTATGGCTACACCTTC CASRRTNYGYTF
few TRBJ1-1 TRBD1 TRBV28 TGTGCCAGCAGAGGGACAGGGGATACTGAAGCTTTCTTT CASRGTGDTEAFF
. TRBJ1-2 TRBD1 TRBV6-5 TGTGCCAGCAGTTACGGTGGACAGGCTCTGAACTATGGCTACACCTTC CASSYGGQALNYGYTF
. TRBJ1-2 . TRBV28 TGTGCCAGCAGAGAGGGGGTCTATGGCTACACCTTC CASREGVYGYTF
. TRBJ2-3 . TRBV7-2 TGTGCTAGCAGCTTATCCGACAGAGATACGCAGTATTTT CASSLSDRDTQYF
. TRBJ2-2 . TRBV4-3 TGCGCCAGCAGCCACCTCATGGGAGCTCGGGGGGAGCTGTTTTTT CASSHLMGARGELFF
. TRBJ1-2 . TRBV29-1 TGCAGCGTTGAAGCAAACAGGGTGGACTATGGCTACACCTTC CSVEANRVDYGYTF
. TRBJ2-5 TRBD2 TRBV18 TGTGCCAGCTCACCCATTAGCGGGGCGGAGACCCAGTACTTC CASSPISGAETQYF
once TRBJ1-1 TRBD1 TRBV5-5 TGTGCCAGCAGCGTGCTGGACAGGGGCGGCACTGAAGCTTTCTTT CASSVLDRGGTEAFF
. TRBJ1-2 . TRBV4-3 TGCGCCAGCAGCCAAGATCCCGTCCTTAACTATGGCTACACCTTC CASSQDPVLNYGYTF
. TRBJ1-2 . TRBV7-8 TGTGCCAGCAGCCCCCGGACGAGGGCCCCCGATGGCTACACCTTC CASSPRTRAPDGYTF
few TRBJ2-7 TRBD1 TRBV28 TGTGCCAGCAGACAACAGGGGCGGGTAGGAGATTACTTC CASRQQGRVGDYF
. TRBJ2-2 . TRBV4-3 TGCGCCAGCAGCCTAGCGGGACAGGGAATACCCGGGGAGCTGTTTTTT CASSLAGQGIPGELFF
. TRBJ2-1 TRBD2 TRBV7-9 TGTGCGCTAGCGGGAGGGAACGGCAATGAGCAGTTCTTC CALAGGNGNEQFF
. TRBJ1-4 . TRBV29-1 TGCAGCGCCCGGGTTAACAGGGCAGGGGAAAAACTGTTTTTT CSARVNRAGEKLFF
. TRBJ1-1 . TRBV7-8 TGTGCCAGCAGCTTAAGGAGGGGAGAAACTTCGAACACTGAAGCTTTCTTT CASSLRRGETSNTEAFF
. TRBJ1-1 . TRBV6-1 TGTGCCAGCACCCTACTGACAGCTCGAATTTTGGCTTTCTTT CASTLLTARILAFF
. TRBJ2-1 TRBD2 TRBV6-1 TGTGCCAGCCTTCGCGGGGGGGCGAATGAGCAGTTCTTC CASLRGGANEQFF
once TRBJ2-1 TRBD2 TRBV5-4 TGTGCCAGCAGCGGGGGACTAGCGTTCTACAATGAGCAGTTCTTC CASSGGLAFYNEQFF
. TRBJ1-6 TRBD1 TRBV4-3 TGCGCCAGCAGCCAAGTTCGACAGGGTAATTCACCCCTCCACTTT CASSQVRQGNSPLHF
. TRBJ2-7 . TRBV7-2 TGTGCCAGCAGCGACCGAGTGGGCCCCTACGAGCAGTACTTC CASSDRVGPYEQYF
. TRBJ2-3 TRBD2 TRBV10-3 TGTGCCATCATGACTAGCGGGGGCCGGCGGTATTTT CAIMTSGGRRYF
. TRBJ2-7 . TRBV30 TGTGCCTGGAAGGAGCGCTATCTCTACGAGCAGTACTTC CAWKERYLYEQYF
. TRBJ1-1 . TRBV5-6 TGTGCCAGCAGCTTGTTTCGCAGGGGCATGAACACTGAAGCTTTCTTT CASSLFRRGMNTEAFF
. TRBJ2-2 TRBD1 TRBV9 TGTGCCAGCAGCGTAGAACAGGGGGTTCATAGCGGGGAGCTGTTTTTT CASSVEQGVHSGELFF
. TRBJ1-2 . TRBV18 TGTGCCAGCTCCCGCGGGCCCGATAACTATGGCTACACCTTC CASSRGPDNYGYTF
. TRBJ2-7 . TRBV29-1 TGCAGCGTTGAAGACAGCTACGAGCAGTACTTC CSVEDSYEQYF
. TRBJ1-5 . TRBV5-1 TGCGCCAGCAGCTTGGCAGGATCGGCTCAGCCCCAGCATTTT CASSLAGSAQPQHF
. TRBJ1-2 . TRBV2 TGTGCCAGCAGTGTGACATTTGGCTACACCTTC CASSVTFGYTF
once TRBJ1-1 . TRBV7-9 TGTGCCAGCACCAACAGGGTGAGGACTGAAGCTTTCTTT CASTNRVRTEAFF
. TRBJ1-4 . TRBV10-3 TGTGCCATCAGTGACGGAGAGAATGAAAAACTGTTTTTT CAISDGENEKLFF
. TRBJ2-7 TRBD1 TRBV28 TGTGTTGTGGGGACAGCCTACGAGCAGTACTTC CVVGTAYEQYF
. TRBJ2-6 . TRBV30 TGTGTCTACTCTGGGGCCAACGTCCTGACTTTC CVYSGANVLTF
. TRBJ2-7 . TRBV10-3 TGTGCCATCGGGGGGGCTTACAGTACGAACGAGCAGTACTTC CAIGGAYSTNEQYF
. TRBJ2-1 TRBD2 TRBV7-2 TGTGCCAGCAGTCGTCTAGCGGGTGTACTTATTAACAATGAGCAGTTCTTC CASSRLAGVLINNEQFF
few TRBJ1-1 . TRBV19 TGTGCCAGTAGTATGTATCCGGGAGAGATCATGAACACTGAAGCTTTCTTT CASSMYPGEIMNTEAFF
. TRBJ1-1 . TRBV29-1 TGCAGCGTGGCGGTACAGGTAAACACTGAAGCTTTCTTT CSVAVQVNTEAFF
. TRBJ2-1 . TRBV19 TGTGCCAGTAGTTCCGCCCGCTTCCATCTTACGGGTGATGAGCAGTTCTTC CASSSARFHLTGDEQFF
. TRBJ1-1 . TRBV4-1 TGCGCCAGCAGCCCTACAGGGTGGACTGAAGCTTTCTTT CASSPTGWTEAFF
. TRBJ1-2 . TRBV5-8 TGTGCCAGCAGCTTGGATCGGGAGAACTATGGCTACACCTTC CASSLDRENYGYTF
. TRBJ2-7 TRBD1 TRBV6-5 TGTGCCAGCAGTTTTGGAGCAGGGGGCGAGCAGTACTTC CASSFGAGGEQYF
. TRBJ2-1 TRBD1 TRBV5-5 TGTGCCAGCAGCTTGGAGGGACAGGACTACAATGAGCAGTTCTTC CASSLEGQDYNEQFF
. TRBJ2-5 . TRBV5-1 TGCGCCAGCAGTACCGGGACAAGAGAGACCCAGTACTTC CASSTGTRETQYF
. TRBJ2-5 TRBD2 TRBV15 TGTGCCACCAGCAGAGATCCGGCTAGCGGGAGAATGGGCCAAGAGACCCAGTACTTC CATSRDPASGRMGQETQYF
once TRBJ1-3 . TRBV7-9 TGTGCCAGCAGCTTTTCGCAGGACACCTCTGGAAACACCATATATTTT CASSFSQDTSGNTIYF
. TRBJ2-7 . TRBV7-2 TGTGCCAGCAGCTTAGCGAGGCAGGGCTTCAAGCAGTACTTC CASSLARQGFKQYF
few TRBJ1-4 . TRBV27 TGTGCCAGCAGCCCTGTCTCGGGGGGCTATGAAAAACTGTTTTTT CASSPVSGGYEKLFF
. TRBJ1-1 TRBD1 TRBV5-6 TGTGCCAGCAGCTCCAGACAGGGGGGCACTGAAGCTTTCTTT CASSSRQGGTEAFF